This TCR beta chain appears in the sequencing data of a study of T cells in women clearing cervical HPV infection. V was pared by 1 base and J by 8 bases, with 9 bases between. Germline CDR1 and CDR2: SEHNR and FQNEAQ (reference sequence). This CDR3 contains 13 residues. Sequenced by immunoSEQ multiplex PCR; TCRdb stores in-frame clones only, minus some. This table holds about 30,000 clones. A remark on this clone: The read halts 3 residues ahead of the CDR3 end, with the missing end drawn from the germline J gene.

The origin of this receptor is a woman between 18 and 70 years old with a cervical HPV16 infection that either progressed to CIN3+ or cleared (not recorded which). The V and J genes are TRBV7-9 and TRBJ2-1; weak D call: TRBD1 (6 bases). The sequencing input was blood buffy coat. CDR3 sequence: CASSLDPGDEQFF. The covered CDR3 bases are TGTGCCAGCAGCTTAGATCCAGGGGATGAG.